The rows below give T cell receptor beta chains drawn from one sample of a study of regulatory T cells in long-lasting Graves disease. One entry per CDR3 protein results from TCRdb running MiXCR on the multiplex PCR reads. The data contain about 530,000 distinct CDR3 sequences, about 16% of them seen just once; the ten biggest clones take up around a quarter. These same records also appear under a second study, on T cells in Graves' hyperthyroidism and ophthalmopathy.

The sequencing here drew on peripheral blood mononuclear cells (PBMCs), taken at new diagnosis, from a patient treated with antithyroid drugs. The receptor source for this set is a woman aged 35-65 years with Graves disease. Each CDR3 is given with its conserved first and last residue. The D gene is left open where the match is weak. Some rows have no size entry. The others give once, few or many, or a class for an expanded clone.

J,D,V,size,DNA,CDR3
TRBJ2-7,-,TRBV3-1,many,TGTGCCAGCAGCCAAGTCGGTAACGAGCAGTACTTC,CASSQVGNEQYF
TRBJ1-1,-,TRBV20-1,many,TGCAGTGCTAGAAGGGAGACTGAAGCTTTCTTT,CSARRETEAFF
TRBJ2-5,-,TRBV6-2/TRBV6-3,-,TGTGCCAGCAGTCGAGCGGTCCAAGAGACCCAGTACTTC,CASSRAVQETQYF
TRBJ2-5,-,TRBV6-2/TRBV6-3,many,TGTGCCAGCCAGGATAGGGGAGAGACCCAGTACTTC,CASQDRGETQYF
TRBJ1-1,-,TRBV27,many,TGTGCCAGCAGTCGCGTCGCGGAGGTTAGCACTGAAGCTTTCTTT,CASSRVAEVSTEAFF
TRBJ2-7,TRBD1,TRBV11-2,many,TGTGAGCCCAAGGGGACAGGGACCTACGAGCAGTACTTC,CEPKGTGTYEQYF
TRBJ2-7,-,TRBV11-2,-,TGTGCCAGCAGCCCTACCCCGCCTGGATCCTACGAGCAGTACTTC,CASSPTPPGSYEQYF
TRBJ1-2,-,TRBV7-9,many,TGTGCCAGCAGCTTAGCAACAGACTATGGCTACACCTTC,CASSLATDYGYTF
TRBJ2-2,-,TRBV12-3/TRBV12-4,-,TGTGCCAGCCGCGAACAGCCGAACACCGGGGAGCTGTTTTTT,CASREQPNTGELFF
TRBJ1-1,-,TRBV24-1,few,TGTGCCACCAGTGATTTTAGGGGGATTCGAGACACTGAAGCTTTCTTT,CATSDFRGIRDTEAFF
TRBJ1-2,-,TRBV10-3,many,TGTGCCATCAAGGGCCCCAAAGTGGATGGCTACACCTTC,CAIKGPKVDGYTF